This is a list of T cell receptor beta chains from one sample in a study of human T cells and chemical hapten exposure. TCRdb ran MiXCR on the RACE reads and lists one entry per CDR3 protein. The top ten clones hold around 6.8% of a sample with some 70,000 distinct CDR3 sequences, 10% of them seen once. The input for sequencing was whole blood, taken in connection with sensitization to the hapten diphenylcyclopropenone (DPC). The source is a woman aged 45-65 years with alopecia areata. Some clones in this sample may be carry-over from other donors' samples. Both conserved end residues are part of each CDR3. The D gene is left open where the match is weak. The listing skips clone size in some rows; elsewhere it reads once, few, many or a size class.

NA,TRBV5-1,TRBD1,TRBJ2-7,CASSSGLTGNRLYEQYF,TGCGCCAGCAGCTCGGGCTTGACAGGGAATCGCTTATACGAGCAGTACTTC
NA,TRBV7-2,NA,TRBJ2-1,CASSLDGVYNEQFF,TGTGCCAGCAGCTTAGACGGAGTCTACAATGAGCAGTTCTTC
few,TRBV7-8,TRBD2,TRBJ2-7,CASSPLGGREYYAEQYF,TGTGCCAGCAGCCCCCTCGGCGGGAGGGAATACTACGCCGAGCAGTACTTC
NA,TRBV2,NA,TRBJ2-2,CASSGGVNTGELFF,TGTGCCAGCAGTGGTGGGGTGAACACCGGGGAGCTGTTTTTT
many,TRBV20-1,TRBD2,TRBJ2-3,CSASPGLAGTDTQYF,TGCAGTGCTAGCCCGGGACTAGCGGGCACAGATACGCAGTATTTT
many,TRBV10-3,TRBD1,TRBJ1-1,CAITRDRGSAEAFF,TGTGCCATCACCCGGGACAGGGGGTCGGCTGAAGCTTTCTTT
NA,TRBV10-3,NA,TRBJ2-3,CAAQGSSDTQYF,TGTGCCGCACAGGGTTCCTCAGATACGCAGTATTTT
many,TRBV6-5,TRBD2,TRBJ2-7,CASSRGLAGLHEQYF,TGTGCCAGCAGCCGTGGACTAGCGGGACTCCACGAGCAGTACTTC
NA,TRBV9,NA,TRBJ2-1,CASSSDPVSSYNEQFF,TGTGCCAGCAGCTCGGACCCCGTGAGCTCCTACAATGAGCAGTTCTTC
few,TRBV2,NA,TRBJ2-7,CASSVSGDEQYF,TGTGCCAGCAGTGTCTCCGGGGACGAGCAGTACTTC
few,TRBV3-1,TRBD2,TRBJ2-2,CASSLAGRAGELFF,TGTGCCAGCAGCCTAGCGGGACGTGCCGGGGAGCTGTTTTTT
many,TRBV30,TRBD2,TRBJ2-1,CAWHLAGNNEQFF,TGTGCCTGGCACCTAGCGGGGAACAATGAGCAGTTCTTC
NA,TRBV20-1,TRBD1,TRBJ1-6,CSARSDRANSPLHF,TGCAGTGCTAGATCAGACAGGGCGAATTCACCCCTCCACTTT
few,TRBV4-1,NA,TRBJ1-5,CASSQAGSDQPQHF,TGCGCCAGCAGCCAAGCCGGATCGGATCAGCCCCAGCATTTT
few,TRBV2,NA,TRBJ2-5,CASSESLSKETQYF,TGTGCCAGCAGTGAAAGCCTGTCCAAGGAGACCCAGTACTTC
many,TRBV6-5,NA,TRBJ1-1,CASSQTPGARNTEAFF,TGTGCCAGCAGTCAAACACCTGGGGCCCGTAACACTGAAGCTTTCTTT
NA,TRBV2,TRBD2,TRBJ2-1,CASSGSGTSGSHEQFF,TGTGCCAGCAGCGGTTCCGGGACTAGCGGGAGCCATGAGCAGTTCTTC
few,TRBV20-1,TRBD1,TRBJ1-5,CSAGTGETVQPQHF,TGCAGTGCCGGGACAGGGGAGACAGTTCAGCCCCAGCATTTT
many,TRBV7-8,NA,TRBJ2-5,CASSLALDFEETQYF,TGTGCCAGCAGCTTGGCCCTTGACTTCGAAGAGACCCAGTACTTC
NA,TRBV3-1,TRBD2,TRBJ2-7,CASSPRAGGRYEQYF,TGTGCCAGCAGCCCCCGAGCGGGAGGGAGGTACGAGCAGTACTTC
many,TRBV9,TRBD2,TRBJ2-1,CASSVGAGGLYNEQFF,TGTGCCAGCAGCGTAGGAGCGGGAGGACTATACAATGAGCAGTTCTTC
many,TRBV20-1,TRBD1,TRBJ1-5,CSAHSGQYSNQPQHF,TGCAGTGCTCATTCGGGACAGTATAGCAATCAGCCCCAGCATTTT